The source of this TCR beta chain is a study of blood T cells in healthy people across ages (dated by TCRdb to the mid-2010s). Background for the entire study: In model experiments, template switching captured roughly one uniquely barcoded TCR beta cDNA molecule for every two T cells. Four age groups were formed from the donors: young (average roughly 16 years), middle-aged (approximately 40), aged (62) and long-lived (more than 75). The study analyzed two additional independent replicas of 1 million unique cDNA reads from the same blood draw for two donors, one aged 18 to 29 and one aged 80 or older. Age-related changes in TCR beta repertoire diversity were measured in the study by deep sequencing normalized with unique cDNA molecular identifiers. To avoid experimental bias, donors of different ages were distributed randomly across sequencing lanes. Summary of the overall study and its limitations: Conclusive comparison of naive and antigen-experienced compartments was prevented by the profiling of bulk unsorted PBMCs. Total diversity estimates from one million sequenced T cells were considered lower bounds and underestimates. Compared with the aged group, more naive CD4+ T cells, fewer expanded clones and increased TCR diversity were shown by the long-lived group, suggesting age selection. There was a strong correlation between observed TCR beta diversity and the percentage of naive T cells measured by flow cytometry. As age increased, observed TCR beta diversity per million T cells dropped in a roughly linear way, and a significant reduction was already evident by age approximately 40. Donor CMV infection status was unknown, potentially confounding age-related changes in expanded clonotypes.

This clonotype was counted at least ten times. Its antigen is not yet known. No base quality information exists; no much larger clone differs at one position. The library was produced with 5' RACE. Instrument used: Illumina HiSeq 2500. A second PCR of roughly 7 to 11 cycles was run with a J-beta primer mix and a sample-barcoded 5' primer. A template-switch 5' adaptor carrying 12 random nucleotides introduced a unique molecular identifier onto each TCR beta cDNA molecule. At least 2.5 million CDR3-containing paired-end reads were obtained from each sample. All of the RNA was converted into first-strand cDNA using the Mint cDNA synthesis kit, with a TRBC-specific oligonucleotide serving as the primer. Following uracil-DNA glycosylase treatment, a first 18-cycle PCR with universal primers M1SS and BC2_uni_R was performed on all cDNA. The paper's data handling went like this. Each sample was normalized by randomly selecting 1 million high-quality reads, each carrying a distinct molecular identifier. Reads sharing molecular identifiers were discarded rather than binned into consensus sequences. MiTCR, run with a Q25 quality threshold and the strictest error-elimination algorithm, handled CDR3 identification, clonotype clustering and error correction. A nonparametric unseen species model with Euler transformation was used to estimate lower-bound total TCR beta diversity. TCRdb trimmed the raw reads at Q25, called clones with MiXCR and kept productive beta chains. CDR3 protein duplicates are merged, each entry listing the most common genes and DNA. The V and J calls and clone size are TCRdb's, not the authors'. The sample table shows around 1,500,000 distinct CDR3 sequences, and 28% are seen once. The ten largest clones take up 7.7% of the sample.

The donors were some 39 Caucasian individuals from Russia, aged 6 to 90 years, who were systemically healthy. About 9.8 milliliters of peripheral blood were drawn from each donor into EDTA-treated Vacutainer tubes. Ficoll-Paque density-gradient centrifugation was used to isolate PBMCs, with at least 7 million obtained per sample. Trizol reagent was used to extract total RNA from the PBMCs, yielding at least 6 micrograms per sample. For every donor, an aliquot of PBMCs went through flow cytometry to measure the percentages of naive CD45RAhigh/CD27high T cells. V is reduced by 0 bases and J by 2 bases, leaving a spacing of 16 bases between them. The CDR3 contains 16 residues, cysteine and phenylalanine counted. CDR3 DNA only is kept here, 48 bases in frame from base 1. Per the germline V gene (reference sequence), DFQATT is the CDR1 and SNEGSKA is the CDR2.

Sequenced sample: blood. The rearrangement combines TRBV20-1 with TRBJ2-5, with the D gene too uncertain to name. The sequence derives from a woman aged 25 to 45 in good health. The DNA sequence follows: TGCAGTGCTAGAGATCCGGTAGGGAACTCACAAGAGACCCAGTACTTC. Protein translation: CSARDPVGNSQETQYF.